This TCR beta chain was captured by sequencing in a study of a mutant IDH1 vaccine in newly diagnosed glioma. Method: immunoSEQ multiplex PCR; TCRdb's copy keeps in-frame clones and lacks some. The sample has over 55,000 clones; around 80% are singletons. This CDR3 is built from 19 residues. Trimming at V came to 3 bases and at J to 2 bases, leaving 14 bases not matched to a gene. Germline CDR1 reads SGDLS; CDR2 reads YYNGEE. As to time point: baseline, week 1 (first vaccination visit). Treatment reported: pre-vaccination baseline after standard-of-care therapy. The rearrangement joins TRBV9 to TRBJ1-3; 10 bases align to TRBD1. This material consisted of peripheral blood mononuclear cells (PBMCs), taken from a glioma patient treated with radiotherapy, temozolomide or both. This TCR came from a woman aged 18-29 years with glioma. Some clones in this sample may be carry-over from other donors' samples. Here the CDR3 DNA reads TGTGCCAGCAGCGGGACCGGGACAGGGGATGTTTTGCCTGGAAACACCATATATTTT. Its protein is CASSGTGTGDVLPGNTIYF.